This T cell receptor beta chain was recorded in a study of cytomegalovirus exposure and HLA in healthy donors. Study-wide results and caveats: Available immune exposure information covered CMV serostatus only. According to an earlier analysis, most TCR beta V segments yielded productive rearrangements about 87% or about 30% of the time. Analyses of presence/absence relied on an assumption of roughly uniform sequencing depth across donors.

Germline CDR1 is SGHDN and CDR2 is FVKESK. V was clipped by 4 bases and J by 1 base; unmatched bases: 10. The CDR3 runs 17 residues. Healthy bone marrow donors made up the donor group. Vbeta (60) and Jbeta (13) primers were used in the PCR. Sequenced by immunoSEQ multiplex PCR; TCRdb stores in-frame clones only, minus some. The data hold around 120,000 clones, with about 80% observed a single time. About this clone: Its antigen remains unidentified.

Sequenced: PBMCs. This receptor was obtained from a boy aged 2-15 years in good health and CMV-seronegative. The chain links TRBV14 to TRBJ2-7, with TRBD1 matching over 10 bases. CDR3 sequence (DNA): TGTGCCAGCAGCCGGGACAGGGGAACTGTAAGGTCCTACGAGCAGTACTTC. Translation: CASSRDRGTVRSYEQYF.